This T cell receptor (beta chain) was documented in a study of early T cells in non-severe SARS-CoV-2 infection. This clonotype occurred a few times. Each single cDNA molecule received a unique molecular identifier. TCRdb fed the 5' RACE reads into MiXCR, producing one record per CDR3 protein. The data contain 97,000 or so distinct CDR3 sequences, less than 15% of them singletons. The CDR3 is made up of 18 amino acids. V lost 5 bases and J 1 base, leaving 22 bases between the germline ends. Germline CDR1 MNHEY, CDR2 SMNVEV (reference sequence). The chain combines TRBV27 with TRBJ2-3, with D perhaps TRBD2 (6 bases). Source material: whole blood. The receptor was derived from an adult who was a healthcare worker with PCR-confirmed SARS-CoV-2 infection or an uninfected control (not recorded which). The CDR3 sequence is CASSPLRWGESGTDTQYF. CDR3 coding DNA: TGTGCCAGCAGTCCACTACGATGGGGGGAGAGCGGCACAGATACGCAGTATTTT.